This T cell receptor beta chain was identified in a study of T-cell reconstitution after alpha-beta-depleted transplantation in children. Study conclusions and caveats: Several hundred graft clones that had expanded were reportedly the source of alpha-beta T cells about two months after transplant. When one year had passed after transplant, most T-cell counts and diversity came from newly produced T cells.

As to this clonotype: What it recognizes is unknown.

The CDR3 spans 16 residues. Germline CDR1 and CDR2: SGHAT and FQNNGV. V shed 2 bases, J shed 4 bases, and the junction held 8 bases outside the gene matches. The authors prepared the TCRbeta library with unique molecular identifiers. TCRdb fed the PCR reads into MiXCR, producing one record per CDR3 protein. The data show approximately 500,000 distinct CDR3 sequences, over 25% seen once. Source: PBMCs, taken before TCRalphabeta/CD19-depleted stem cell transplant. The TCR sequence derives from a boy less than two years old with Wiskott-Aldrich syndrome, due to receive a stem cell transplant. V is TRBV11-2 and J is TRBJ2-7; 10 bases match TRBD2. The CDR3 loop reads CASSLSRLAGVYEQYF. For the CDR3, the DNA is TGTGCCAGCAGCTTATCTCGTCTAGCGGGAGTGTACGAGCAGTACTTC.